The next 8 T cell receptor beta chains were all read from a single sample in a study. MiXCR, run by TCRdb on the RT-PCR reads, gives a single entry per CDR3 protein. The sample comprises approximately 720,000 distinct CDR3 sequences, over 12% of which are singletons, and just over 3.5% rests with the top ten. Sequencing was done on a sample of memory CD4+ T cells from blood. The source is a female donor in good health, serving as a healthy control.

This clonotype has just a few counts. This chain uses TRBV5-6 with TRBJ1-5; D remains unclear. CDR1 is SGHDT, CDR2 YYEEEE, per germline. The CDR3 is made up of 14 amino acids. V lost 1 base and J 6 bases, leaving 11 bases between the germline ends. The CDR3 reads CASSLNGWFQPQHF. The CDR3, as DNA: TGTGCCAGCAGCTTGAATGGATGGTTTCAGCCCCAGCATTTT. Supplemented by reference TRBV5-6 and TRBJ1-5, the full variable domain reads DAGVTQSPTHLIKTRGQQVTLRCSPKSGHDTVSWYQQALGQGPQFIFQYYEEEERQRGNFPDRFSGHQFPNYSSELNVNALLLGDSALYLCASSLNGWFQPQHFGDGTRLSIL.

This clonotype was observed a single time. The gene calls are TRBV4-1 and TRBJ2-2; possible D gene TRBD1, 5 bases. The CDR3 loop spans 16 amino acids. CDR1 is MGHRA, CDR2 YSYEKL, per germline. V lost 0 bases and J 1 base, leaving 9 bases between the germline ends. CDR3: CASSQDQGRNTGELFF. The CDR3 coding sequence is TGCGCCAGCAGCCAAGATCAGGGCAGGAACACCGGGGAGCTGTTTTTT.

The CDR3 protein is CASSPHMGLGYTF. In DNA form, the CDR3 reads TGTGCCAGCAGCCCACACATGGGGCTTGGCTACACCTTC. The rearrangement uses TRBV7-8 and TRBJ1-2, with D possibly being TRBD1 (5 bases). V dropped 5 bases and J dropped 7 bases, with 14 bases sitting between them. Germline CDR1 and CDR2: SGHVS and FQNEAQ. This CDR3 spans 13 amino acids.

This clonotype was detected a few times. The chain employs TRBV5-6 and TRBJ2-2; D is ambiguous. The CDR3 is 15 amino acids. Trimming took 2 bases from V and 1 from J, leaving 9 bases between them. Germline CDR1 is SGHDT and CDR2 is YYEEEE. The CDR3 bases are TGTGCCAGCAGCTTTTCTCTGCTGAACACCGGGGAGCTGTTTTTT. Protein: CASSFSLLNTGELFF.

This clonotype was observed many times. The rearrangement joins TRBV6-5 to TRBJ2-5, with 8 bases identical to TRBD1. CDR3 size: 15 residues. Trimming cost V 6 bases and J 2 bases; bases outside gene matches: 8. Germline V lookup: CDR1 MNHEY, CDR2 SVGAGI. CDR3 DNA sequence: TGTGCCAGCAGGCCAGGGGGCGGGAAACAAGAGACCCAGTACTTC. It encodes CASRPGGGKQETQYF.

This clonotype was observed a handful of times. The V and J genes are TRBV12-3 or TRBV12-4 and TRBJ1-1; D gene unclear. The ends were cut back, 8 bases at V and 1 base at J, with 5 bases in the middle. This CDR3 contains 11 residues. The DNA for the CDR3 is TGTGCCAGCCTCTCGAACACTGAAGCTTTCTTT. This encodes CASLSNTEAFF.

The sample holds many counts of this clonotype. The chain couples TRBV3-1 to TRBJ2-4; D may be TRBD1 (6 bases). Trimming took off 4 bases at V and 8 bases at J, with 15 bases between the two ends. The CDR3 has 14 residues. CDR1 is LGHDT, CDR2 YNNKEL, per germline (reference sequence). The CDR3 nucleotides are TGTGCCAGCAGCCGGACAGCCTCGGTAGACATTCAGTACTTC. Its protein product is CASSRTASVDIQYF.

The chain has TRBV5-8 and TRBJ2-3; 8 bases map to TRBD2. The length of the CDR3 is 14 residues. Unmatched junction bases numbered 2, after V lost 1 base and J lost 4 bases. CDR1 is SGHTS and CDR2 is YDEGEE in the germline V gene. CDR3 loop: CASSLPGGPDTQYF. The CDR3 DNA reads as TGTGCCAGCAGCTTGCCGGGGGGGCCAGATACGCAGTATTTT.